The rows below give T cell receptor beta chains drawn from one sample of a study of regulatory T cells in long-lasting Graves disease. In TCRdb, the multiplex PCR reads were re-called with MiXCR into one record per CDR3 protein. The data show 300,000 to 450,000 distinct CDR3 sequences, roughly a sixth seen once. Specimen: peripheral blood mononuclear cells (PBMCs), collected at new diagnosis, from a patient treated with antithyroid drugs. The receptor set was obtained from a female donor with Graves disease. Each CDR3 is given with its conserved first and last residue. A D gene is named only where the DNA matches it firmly. Clone size is stated in some rows and not others, as once, few, many or a class when expanded.

clone size	J gene	D gene	V gene	CDR3 DNA	CDR3 protein
once	TRBJ1-5	.	TRBV5-1	TGCGCCAGTGGACAGTTCGTCAATCAGCCCCAGCATTTT	CASGQFVNQPQHF
many	TRBJ1-1	.	TRBV29-1	TGCAGCGTTGAACTTCGGCTGGCCCCCGAAGCTTTCTTT	CSVELRLAPEAFF
many	TRBJ1-1	.	TRBV2	TGTGCCAGCAGTGAGGGACGTGAAGCTTTCTTT	CASSEGREAFF
many	TRBJ1-1	.	TRBV27	TGTGCCAGCAGTTTAGATTATCCCGAAAACACTGAAGCTTTCTTT	CASSLDYPENTEAFF
.	TRBJ1-5	.	TRBV6-1	TGTGCCAGCAGTGAAGAGGTGGGTTGGGGAAATCAGCCCCAGCATTTT	CASSEEVGWGNQPQHF
many	TRBJ1-1	.	TRBV7-2	TGTGCCAGCAGCCCAGGTTTTAGGACGACGAACACTGAAGCTTTCTTT	CASSPGFRTTNTEAFF
few	TRBJ2-5	TRBD2	TRBV6-1	TGTGCCAGCAGTGTGAACGGGGGGAGTCAAGAGACCCAGTACTTC	CASSVNGGSQETQYF
many	TRBJ2-4	TRBD1	TRBV11-3	TGTGCCAGCAGCTCCGGGACAGGCCTTGAAAACATTCAGTACTTC	CASSSGTGLENIQYF
many	TRBJ1-5	TRBD1	TRBV10-3	TGTGCCATCAGTGACAGGGACAGGGGGCAAAGTCAGCCCCAGCATTTT	CAISDRDRGQSQPQHF
.	TRBJ2-1	.	TRBV12-3/TRBV12-4	TGTGCCAGCAGTCAGGAGGGTCAAAATGAGCAGTTCTTC	CASSQEGQNEQFF
many	TRBJ2-2	TRBD1	TRBV6-1	TGTGCCAGCAGTGAAGCGAGGGGGACAGGGAACACCGGGGAGCTGTTTTTT	CASSEARGTGNTGELFF
few	TRBJ2-7	TRBD2	TRBV30	TGTGCCTGGACCCCTCAGCGGGGAGGTGAGGCCTACGAGCAGTACTTC	CAWTPQRGGEAYEQYF
many	TRBJ1-4	.	TRBV12-3/TRBV12-4	TGTGCCAGCAGTTTTGGGCCCGGGCAGGGTGGGGAAAAACTGTTTTTT	CASSFGPGQGGEKLFF
many	TRBJ1-1	.	TRBV19	TGTGCCAGTAGTATTCGGTACGGTGGACATTTTGATGCTTTCTTT	CASSIRYGGHFDAFF